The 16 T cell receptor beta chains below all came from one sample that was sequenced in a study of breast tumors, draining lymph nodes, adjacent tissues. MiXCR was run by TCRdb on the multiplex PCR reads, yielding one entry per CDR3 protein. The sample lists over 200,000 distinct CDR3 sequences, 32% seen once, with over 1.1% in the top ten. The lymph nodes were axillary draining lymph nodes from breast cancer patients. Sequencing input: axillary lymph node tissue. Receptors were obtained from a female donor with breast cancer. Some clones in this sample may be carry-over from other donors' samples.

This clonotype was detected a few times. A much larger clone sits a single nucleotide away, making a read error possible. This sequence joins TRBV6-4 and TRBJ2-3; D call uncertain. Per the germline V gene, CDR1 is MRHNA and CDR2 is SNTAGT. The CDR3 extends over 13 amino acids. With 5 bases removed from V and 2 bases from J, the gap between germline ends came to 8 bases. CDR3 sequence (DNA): TGTGCCAGCAGTCTCAGACCCACAGATACGCAGTATTTT. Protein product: CASSLRPTDTQYF.

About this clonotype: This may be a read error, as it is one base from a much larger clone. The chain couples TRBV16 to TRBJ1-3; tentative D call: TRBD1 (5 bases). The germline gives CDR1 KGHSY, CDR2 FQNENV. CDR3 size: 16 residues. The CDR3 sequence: CASSQGSRGSGDTIYF. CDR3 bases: TGTGCCAGCAGCCAAGGAAGTCGGGGCTCTGGAGACACCATATATTTT.

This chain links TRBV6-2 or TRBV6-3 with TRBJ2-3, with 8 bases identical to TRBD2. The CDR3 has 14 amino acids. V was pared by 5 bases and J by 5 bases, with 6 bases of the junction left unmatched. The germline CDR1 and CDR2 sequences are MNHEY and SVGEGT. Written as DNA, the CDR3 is TGTGCCAGCAGTCAAGCGGGAGAGGAAGATACGCAGTATTTT. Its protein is CASSQAGEEDTQYF.

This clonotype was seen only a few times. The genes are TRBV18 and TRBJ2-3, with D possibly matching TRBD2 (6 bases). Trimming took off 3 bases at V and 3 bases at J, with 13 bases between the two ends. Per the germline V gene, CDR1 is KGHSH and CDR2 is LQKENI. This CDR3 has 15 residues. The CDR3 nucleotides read TGTGCCAGCTCACCGGGGACTGTTTGGACAGATACGCAGTATTTT. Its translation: CASSPGTVWTDTQYF.

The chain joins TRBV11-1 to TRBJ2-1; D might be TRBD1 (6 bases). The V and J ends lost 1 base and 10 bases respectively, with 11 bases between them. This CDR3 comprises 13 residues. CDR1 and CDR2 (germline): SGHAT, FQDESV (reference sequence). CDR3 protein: CASSLDRDSEQFF. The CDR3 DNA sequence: TGTGCCAGCAGCTTAGACAGGGATTCCGAGCAGTTCTTC.

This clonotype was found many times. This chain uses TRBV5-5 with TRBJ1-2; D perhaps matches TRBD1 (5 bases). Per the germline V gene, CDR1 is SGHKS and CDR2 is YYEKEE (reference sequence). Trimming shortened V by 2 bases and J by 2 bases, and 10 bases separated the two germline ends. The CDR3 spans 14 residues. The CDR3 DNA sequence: TGTGCCAGCAGCTTCCAGGGCCAGAACTATGGCTACACCTTC. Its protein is CASSFQGQNYGYTF.

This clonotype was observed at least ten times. The CDR3 coding sequence is TGTGCCAGCAGTGGGGCGGGACATAACTATGGCTACACCTTC. This codes for CASSGAGHNYGYTF. The chain joins TRBV6-1 to TRBJ1-2; D perhaps matches TRBD1 (6 bases). Trimming cost V 4 bases and J 1 base, with 10 bases left between them. This CDR3 contains 14 residues. From germline, CDR1 is MNHNS and CDR2 SASEGT.

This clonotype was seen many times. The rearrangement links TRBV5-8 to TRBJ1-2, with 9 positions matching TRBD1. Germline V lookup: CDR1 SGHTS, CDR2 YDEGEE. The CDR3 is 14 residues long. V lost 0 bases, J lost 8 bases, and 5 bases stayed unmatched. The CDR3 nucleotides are TGTGCCAGCAGCTTGGGGGGACAGGGTGGAGGCTACACCTTC. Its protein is CASSLGGQGGGYTF.

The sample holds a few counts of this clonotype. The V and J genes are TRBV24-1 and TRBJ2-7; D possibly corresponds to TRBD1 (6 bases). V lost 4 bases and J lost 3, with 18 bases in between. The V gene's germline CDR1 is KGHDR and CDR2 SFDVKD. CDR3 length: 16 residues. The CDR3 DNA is TGTGCCACCAGTGACCTTGACAGGACGGCAGACTACGAGCAGTACGTC. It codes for CATSDLDRTADYEQYV.

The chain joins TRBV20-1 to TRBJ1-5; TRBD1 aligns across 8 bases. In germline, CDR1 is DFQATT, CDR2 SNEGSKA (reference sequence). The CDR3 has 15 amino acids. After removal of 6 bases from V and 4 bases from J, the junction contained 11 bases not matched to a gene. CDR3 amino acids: CSAWTGRIPNQPQHF. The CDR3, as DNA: TGCAGTGCATGGACAGGGAGGATTCCGAATCAGCCCCAGCATTTT.

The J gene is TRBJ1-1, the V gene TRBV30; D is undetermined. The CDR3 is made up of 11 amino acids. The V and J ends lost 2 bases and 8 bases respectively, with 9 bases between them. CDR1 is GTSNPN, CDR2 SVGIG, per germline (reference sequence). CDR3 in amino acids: CAWSQDGEAFF. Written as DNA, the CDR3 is TGTGCCTGGAGTCAGGACGGCGAAGCTTTCTTT. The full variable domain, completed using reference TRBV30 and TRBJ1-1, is SQTIHQWPATLVQPVGSPLSLECTVEGTSNPNLYWYRQAAGRGLQLLFYSVGIGQISSEVPQNLSASRPQDRQFILSSKKLLLSDSGFYLCAWSQDGEAFFGQGTRLTVV.

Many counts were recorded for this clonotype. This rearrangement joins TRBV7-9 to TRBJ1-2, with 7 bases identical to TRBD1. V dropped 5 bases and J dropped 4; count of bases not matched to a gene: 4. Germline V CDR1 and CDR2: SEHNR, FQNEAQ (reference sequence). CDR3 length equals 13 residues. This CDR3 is CASSQGQIYGYTF. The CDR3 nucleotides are TGTGCCAGCAGCCAGGGACAGATCTATGGCTACACCTTC.

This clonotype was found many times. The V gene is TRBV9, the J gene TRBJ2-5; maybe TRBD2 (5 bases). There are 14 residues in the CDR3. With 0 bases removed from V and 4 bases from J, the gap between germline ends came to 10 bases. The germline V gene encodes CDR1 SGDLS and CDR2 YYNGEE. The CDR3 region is CASSVESGPETQYF. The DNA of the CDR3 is TGTGCCAGCAGCGTAGAGAGCGGACCAGAGACCCAGTACTTC.

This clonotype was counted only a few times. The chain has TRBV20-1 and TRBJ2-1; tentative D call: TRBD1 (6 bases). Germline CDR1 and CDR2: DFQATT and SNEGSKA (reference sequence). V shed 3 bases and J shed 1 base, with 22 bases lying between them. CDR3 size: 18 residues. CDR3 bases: TGCAGTGCTAGGTCGGACAGTATTCCTACCCGGTCCTACAATGAGCAGTTCTTC. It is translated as CSARSDSIPTRSYNEQFF.

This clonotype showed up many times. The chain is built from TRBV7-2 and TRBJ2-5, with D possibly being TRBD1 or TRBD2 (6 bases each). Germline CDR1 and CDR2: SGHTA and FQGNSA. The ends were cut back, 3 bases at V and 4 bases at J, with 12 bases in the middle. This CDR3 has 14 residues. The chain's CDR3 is CASSLVGGGETQYF. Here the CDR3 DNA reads TGTGCCAGCAGCTTGGTGGGGGGCGGAGAGACCCAGTACTTC.

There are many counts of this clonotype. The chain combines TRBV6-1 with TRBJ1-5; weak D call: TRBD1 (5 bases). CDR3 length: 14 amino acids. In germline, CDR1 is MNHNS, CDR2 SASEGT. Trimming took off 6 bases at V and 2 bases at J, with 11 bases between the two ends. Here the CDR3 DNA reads TGTGCCAGCAGGGGGGAAGTCGGCAATCAGCCCCAGCATTTT. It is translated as CASRGEVGNQPQHF.